The clone carrying this T cell receptor (beta chain) was picked up a small number of times. Its antigen is not identified. These data come from a study of identical twins. Study findings and constraints: Fewer insertions were carried by abundant cord blood beta clonotypes, but none was seen in memory repertoires.

In TCRdb, the 5' RACE reads were re-called with MiXCR into one record per CDR3 protein. The data show about 690,000 distinct CDR3 sequences, about 20% seen once. Germline CDR1 is DFQATT and CDR2 is SNEGSKA (reference sequence). The CDR3 consists of 15 residues. Trimming removed 4 bases from V and 5 bases from J; junction bases left unmatched: 10. The same data also went into a second study, on T cells expressing NK-cell markers. This second study notes: In about 6 donors, dominant CD3+CD56+NKG2C+ clones formed about 1.0-7.0% of CD8+ cells.

The chain has TRBV20-1 and TRBJ2-3, with TRBD2 identical over 9 bases. The sample consisted of PBMCs. The sequence was collected from a woman under 30 in good health. The CDR3 DNA reads as TGCAGTGCTAACGGGGCGGGGGGGCCGGTAGATACGCAGTATTTT. It yields the protein CSANGAGGPVDTQYF.